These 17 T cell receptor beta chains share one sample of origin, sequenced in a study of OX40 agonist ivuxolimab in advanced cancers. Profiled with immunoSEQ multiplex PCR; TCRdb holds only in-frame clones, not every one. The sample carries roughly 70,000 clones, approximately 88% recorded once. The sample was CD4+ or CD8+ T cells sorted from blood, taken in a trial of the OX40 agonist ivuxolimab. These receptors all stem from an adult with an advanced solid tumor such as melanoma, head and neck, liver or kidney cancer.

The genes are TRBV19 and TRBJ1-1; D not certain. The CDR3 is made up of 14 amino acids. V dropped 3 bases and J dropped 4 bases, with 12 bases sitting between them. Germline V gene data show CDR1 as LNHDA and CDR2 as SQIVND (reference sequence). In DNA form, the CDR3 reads TGTGCCAGTAGTATTGCGGGTCGGGGCACTGAAGCTTTCTTT. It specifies CASSIAGRGTEAFF.

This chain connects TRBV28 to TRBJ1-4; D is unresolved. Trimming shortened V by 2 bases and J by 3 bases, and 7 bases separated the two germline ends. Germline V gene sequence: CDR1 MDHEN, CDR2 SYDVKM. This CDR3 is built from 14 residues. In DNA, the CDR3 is TGTGCCAGCAGTTTAAGGCAGGCTAATGAAAAACTGTTTTTT. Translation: CASSLRQANEKLFF. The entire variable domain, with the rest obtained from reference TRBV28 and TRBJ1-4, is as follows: DVKVTQSSRYLVKRTGEKVFLECVQDMDHENMFWYRQDPGLGLRLIYFSYDVKMKEKGDIPEGYSVSREKKERFSLILESASTNQTSMYLCASSLRQANEKLFFGSGTQLSVL.

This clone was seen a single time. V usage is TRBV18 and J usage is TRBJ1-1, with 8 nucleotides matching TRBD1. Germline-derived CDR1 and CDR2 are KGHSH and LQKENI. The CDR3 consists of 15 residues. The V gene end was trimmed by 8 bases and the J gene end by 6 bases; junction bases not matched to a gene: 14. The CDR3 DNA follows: TGTGCCAGCACCCAATCGGACAGGGTCGGATCTGAAGCTTTCTTT. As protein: CASTQSDRVGSEAFF. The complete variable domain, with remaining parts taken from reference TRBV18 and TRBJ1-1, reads NAGVMQNPRHLVRRRGQEARLRCSPMKGHSHVYWYRQLPEEGLKFMVYLQKENIIDESGMPKERFSAEFPKEGPSILRIQQVVRGDSAAYFCASTQSDRVGSEAFFGQGTRLTVV.

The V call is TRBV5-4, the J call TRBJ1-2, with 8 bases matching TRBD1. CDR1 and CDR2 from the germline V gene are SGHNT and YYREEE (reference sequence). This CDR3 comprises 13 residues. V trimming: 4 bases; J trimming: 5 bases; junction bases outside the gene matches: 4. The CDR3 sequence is CASSNRGEYGYTF. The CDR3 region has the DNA TGTGCCAGCAGCAACAGGGGGGAATATGGCTACACCTTC.

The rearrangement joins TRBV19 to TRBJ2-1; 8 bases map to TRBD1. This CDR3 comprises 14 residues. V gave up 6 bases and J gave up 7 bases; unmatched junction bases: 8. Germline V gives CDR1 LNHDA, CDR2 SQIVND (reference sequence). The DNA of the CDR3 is TGTGCCAGTAGCGGGACAGGAGGGGGTAATGAGCAGTTCTTC. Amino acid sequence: CASSGTGGGNEQFF. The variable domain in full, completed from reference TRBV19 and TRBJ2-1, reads DGGITQSPKYLFRKEGQNVTLSCEQNLNHDAMYWYRQDPGQGLRLIYYSQIVNDFQKGDIAEGYSVSREKKESFPLTVTSAQKNPTAFYLCASSGTGGGNEQFFGPGTRLTVL.

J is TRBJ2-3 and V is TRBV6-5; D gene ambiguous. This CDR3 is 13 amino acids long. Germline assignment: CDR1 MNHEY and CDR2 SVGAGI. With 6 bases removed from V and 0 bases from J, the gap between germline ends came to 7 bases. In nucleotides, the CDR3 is TGTGCCAGCAGACTACCAAGCACAGATACGCAGTATTTT. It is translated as CASRLPSTDTQYF.

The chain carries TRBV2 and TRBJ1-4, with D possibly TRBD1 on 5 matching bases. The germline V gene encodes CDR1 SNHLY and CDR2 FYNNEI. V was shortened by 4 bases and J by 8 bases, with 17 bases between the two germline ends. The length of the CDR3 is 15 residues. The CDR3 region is CASSATGTRVEKLFF. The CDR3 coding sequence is TGTGCCAGCAGTGCAACCGGGACGCGCGTCGAAAAACTGTTTTTT.

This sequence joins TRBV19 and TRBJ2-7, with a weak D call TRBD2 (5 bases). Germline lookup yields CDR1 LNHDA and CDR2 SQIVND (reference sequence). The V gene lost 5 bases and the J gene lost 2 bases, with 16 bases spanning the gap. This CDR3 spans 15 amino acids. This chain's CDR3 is CASSPRGKDPYEQYF. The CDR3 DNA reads TGTGCCAGTAGTCCGCGAGGGAAGGATCCCTACGAGCAGTACTTC.

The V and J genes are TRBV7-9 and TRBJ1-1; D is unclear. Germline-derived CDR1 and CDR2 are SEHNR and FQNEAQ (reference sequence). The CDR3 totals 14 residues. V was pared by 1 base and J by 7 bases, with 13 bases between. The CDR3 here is CASSLGAGNGEAFF. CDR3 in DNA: TGTGCCAGCAGCTTAGGGGCGGGGAACGGTGAAGCTTTCTTT. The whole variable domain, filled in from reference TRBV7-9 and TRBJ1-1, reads DTGVSQNPRHKITKRGQNVTFRCDPISEHNRLYWYRQTLGQGPEFLTYFQNEAQLEKSRLLSDRFSAERPKGSFSTLEIQRTEQGDSAMYLCASSLGAGNGEAFFGQGTRLTVV.

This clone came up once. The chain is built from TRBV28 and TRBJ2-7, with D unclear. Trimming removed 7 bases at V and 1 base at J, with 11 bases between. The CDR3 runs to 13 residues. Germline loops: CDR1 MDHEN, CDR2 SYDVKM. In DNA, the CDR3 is TGTGCCAGCATTGGCGGAGTATCCTACGAGCAGTACTTC. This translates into CASIGGVSYEQYF. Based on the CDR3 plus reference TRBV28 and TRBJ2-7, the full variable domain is DVKVTQSSRYLVKRTGEKVFLECVQDMDHENMFWYRQDPGLGLRLIYFSYDVKMKEKGDIPEGYSVSREKKERFSLILESASTNQTSMYLCASIGGVSYEQYFGPGTRLTVT.

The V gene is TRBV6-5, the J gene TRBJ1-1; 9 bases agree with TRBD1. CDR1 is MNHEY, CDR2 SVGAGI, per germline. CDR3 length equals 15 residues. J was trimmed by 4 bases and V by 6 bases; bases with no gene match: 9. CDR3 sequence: CASRTDRGEFTEAFF. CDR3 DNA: TGTGCCAGCAGAACGGACAGGGGTGAATTCACTGAAGCTTTCTTT.

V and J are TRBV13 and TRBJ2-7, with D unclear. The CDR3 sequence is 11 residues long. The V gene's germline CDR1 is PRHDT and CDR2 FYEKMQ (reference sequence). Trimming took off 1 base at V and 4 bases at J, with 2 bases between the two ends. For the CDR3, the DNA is TGTGCCAGCAGCTTAGTTTACGAGCAGTACTTC. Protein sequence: CASSLVYEQYF. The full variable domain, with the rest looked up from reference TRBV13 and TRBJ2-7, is AAGVIQSPRHLIKEKRETATLKCYPIPRHDTVYWYQQGPGQDPQFLISFYEKMQSDKGSIPDRFSAQQFSDYHSELNMSSLELGDSALYFCASSLVYEQYFGPGTRLTVT.

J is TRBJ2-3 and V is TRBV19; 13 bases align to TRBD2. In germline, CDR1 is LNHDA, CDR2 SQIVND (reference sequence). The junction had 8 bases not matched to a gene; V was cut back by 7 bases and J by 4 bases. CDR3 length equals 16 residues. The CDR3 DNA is TGTGCCAGTACCCAAGGGACTAGCGGGACGGCAGATACGCAGTATTTT. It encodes CASTQGTSGTADTQYF.

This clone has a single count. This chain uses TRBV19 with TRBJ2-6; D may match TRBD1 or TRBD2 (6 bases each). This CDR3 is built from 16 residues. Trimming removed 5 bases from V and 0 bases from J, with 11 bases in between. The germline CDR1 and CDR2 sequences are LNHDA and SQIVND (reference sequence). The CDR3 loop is CASSAGGSSGANVLTF. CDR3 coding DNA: TGTGCCAGTAGTGCCGGGGGCTCCTCTGGGGCCAACGTCCTGACTTTC.

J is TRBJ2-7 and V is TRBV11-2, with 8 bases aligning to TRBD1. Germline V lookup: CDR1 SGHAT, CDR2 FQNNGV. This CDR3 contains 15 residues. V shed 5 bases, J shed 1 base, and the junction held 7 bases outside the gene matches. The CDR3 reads CASSRGTGHSYEQYF. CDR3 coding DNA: TGTGCCAGCAGCCGGGGGACAGGACATTCCTACGAGCAGTACTTC. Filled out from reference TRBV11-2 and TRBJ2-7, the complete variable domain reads EAGVAQSPRYKIIEKRQSVAFWCNPISGHATLYWYQQILGQGPKLLIQFQNNGVVDDSQLPKDRFSAERLKGVDSTLKIQPAKLEDSAVYLCASSRGTGHSYEQYFGPGTRLTVT.

CDR3 DNA sequence: TGTGCCAGCAGGAGACAGGGTTCAACCGGGGAGCTGTTTTTT. It yields the protein CASRRQGSTGELFF. The V and J genes are TRBV7-9 and TRBJ2-2; 7 nucleotides match TRBD1. CDR3 length: 14 amino acids. CDR1 is SEHNR and CDR2 is FQNEAQ in the germline V gene (reference sequence). V shed 6 bases and J 5 bases; nucleotides not matched to a gene: 6.

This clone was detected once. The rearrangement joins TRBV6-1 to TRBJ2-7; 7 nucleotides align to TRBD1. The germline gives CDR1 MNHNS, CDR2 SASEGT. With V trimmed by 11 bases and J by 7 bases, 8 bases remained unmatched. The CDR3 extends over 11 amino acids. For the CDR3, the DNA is TGTGCCTTTAAGGGGGCGGGTGAGCAGTACTTC. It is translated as CAFKGAGEQYF.